This T cell receptor (beta chain) was profiled in a study of T cells expressing NK-cell markers. Germline V CDR1 and CDR2: SGHAT, FQNNGV. CDR3 length: 14 amino acids. TCRdb re-called the 5' RACE reads and catalogs CDR3 proteins one per entry, DNA excluded. This sample's table reports 500,000 or so distinct CDR3 sequences. J is TRBJ2-5 and V is TRBV11-2. The sample comprised blood T cells: a sorted CD56 or NKG2C T cell subset, CD4+ or CD8+ T cells, or bulk PBMC T cells (not recorded which). The clonotype originates from a man aged 18 to 29 in good health. CDR3: CASSLEKIHMTQYF.